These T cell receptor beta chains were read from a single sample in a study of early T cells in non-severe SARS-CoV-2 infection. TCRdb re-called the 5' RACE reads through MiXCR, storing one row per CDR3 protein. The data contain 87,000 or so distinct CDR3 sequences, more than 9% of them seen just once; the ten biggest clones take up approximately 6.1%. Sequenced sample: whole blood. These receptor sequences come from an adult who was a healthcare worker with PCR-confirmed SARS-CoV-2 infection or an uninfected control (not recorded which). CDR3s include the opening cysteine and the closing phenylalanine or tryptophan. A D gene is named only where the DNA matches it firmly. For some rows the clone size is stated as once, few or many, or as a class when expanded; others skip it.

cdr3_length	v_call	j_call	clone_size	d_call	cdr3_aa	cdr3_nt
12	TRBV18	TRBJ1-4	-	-	CASSPSLEKLFF	TGTGCCAGCTCACCCAGCCTTGAAAAACTGTTTTTT
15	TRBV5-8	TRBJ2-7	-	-	CASSPRASLSYEQYF	TGTGCCAGCAGCCCCCGGGCCTCTCTCTCCTACGAGCAGTACTTC
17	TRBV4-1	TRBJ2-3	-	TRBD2	CASSHLLAVSGADTQYF	TGCGCCAGCAGCCATCTGCTAGCGGTCAGCGGCGCAGATACGCAGTATTTT
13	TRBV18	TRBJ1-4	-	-	CASSPPGLEKLFF	TGTGCCAGCTCACCACCGGGCCTTGAAAAACTGTTTTTT
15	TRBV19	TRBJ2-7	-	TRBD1	CASSPRGTGAYEQYF	TGTGCCAGTAGTCCCCGCGGGACAGGAGCCTACGAGCAGTACTTC
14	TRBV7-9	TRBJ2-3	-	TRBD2	CAGDNSGSTDTQYF	TGTGCCGGGGATAATAGCGGGAGCACAGATACGCAGTATTTT
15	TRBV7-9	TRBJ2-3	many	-	CASSLETASRDTQYF	TGTGCCAGCAGCTTGGAGACGGCGTCAAGGGATACGCAGTATTTT
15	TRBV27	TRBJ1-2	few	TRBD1	CASSYGTGNDYGYTF	TGTGCCAGCAGTTACGGGACAGGGAACGATTATGGCTACACCTTC
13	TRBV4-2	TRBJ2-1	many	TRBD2	CASSHPGLVEQFF	TGTGCCAGCAGCCACCCCGGACTAGTTGAGCAGTTCTTC
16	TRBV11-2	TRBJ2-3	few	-	CASSGLGSPGTDTQYF	TGTGCCAGCAGCGGCTTGGGCTCCCCGGGTACAGATACGCAGTATTTT
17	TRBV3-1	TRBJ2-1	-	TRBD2	CASSPLAGGVLGNEQFF	TGTGCCAGCAGCCCACTAGCGGGAGGGGTCCTGGGCAATGAGCAGTTCTTC